The clone carrying this T cell receptor (beta chain) came up a few times. The target antigen is unknown. The data were obtained in a study of identical twins. The study, taken as a whole, reports: The abundant beta clonotypes from cord blood had fewer insertions, and memory repertoires had none of this. Analyses based on zero insertions could be partly confounded by invariant MAIT and iNKT cells.

A universal primer site was created by template switching, with the cDNA bearing unique molecular identifiers. MiXCR, applied by TCRdb to the 5' RACE reads, yields one record per CDR3 protein. The sample lists under 300,000 distinct CDR3 sequences; approximately 11% were seen once. Trimming removed 5 bases at V and 0 bases at J, with 15 bases between. The CDR3 is 16 amino acids. CDR1 is SEHNR and CDR2 is FQNEAQ in the germline V gene (reference sequence). These data also formed part of another study, on yellow fever vaccine responses in identical twins.

Material for sequencing was memory (CD45RO+) T cells sorted from blood. The receptor comes from a woman in her late teens or twenties in good health. V and J are TRBV7-9 and TRBJ2-3; D perhaps matches TRBD2 (7 bases). CDR3 sequence (DNA): TGTGCCAGCAGCACAAGGGGGGGCTCGAGCACAGATACGCAGTATTTT. It yields the protein CASSTRGGSSTDTQYF.